This T cell receptor (beta chain) originates from a study of response to subunit inactivated influenza vaccine. General study results and limits: It was suggested by the authors that few new T cells are recruited by each seasonal influenza vaccination.

Concerning this clonotype: Its antigen is unknown.

The CDR3 is 18 amino acids. Trimming stripped 2 bases from V and 1 base from J, with 21 bases between. Germline V gene lookup returns CDR1 LGHNA and CDR2 YSLEER. TCRdb reprocessed the RT-PCR reads via MiXCR and lists one record per CDR3 protein. The table includes under 950,000 distinct CDR3 sequences, over 20% detected once. The rearrangement joins TRBV4-3 to TRBJ2-7; D may match TRBD1 or TRBD2 (7 bases each). This receptor was taken from a man in his forties or fifties who received an inactivated influenza vaccine. The material sequenced was PBMCs from blood, taken roughly 5 days after vaccination. In nucleotides, the CDR3 is TGCGCCAGCAGCCAAAGGGAAAGGGGGCGGGAGTGGTCCTACGAGCAGTACTTC. It specifies CASSQRERGREWSYEQYF.